This T cell receptor (beta chain) was documented in a study of T cell responses to AZD1222 COVID-19 vaccine. Findings and caveats of the study: Reports say nearly half of spike-specific TCRs go after unmutated variant regions. Spike-specific TCR breadth and depth were elevated following two AZD1222 doses. In a largely white British group with more females than males, clonal diversity was possibly underestimated.

Repertoires were generated with immunoSEQ multiplex PCR, while TCRdb's copy carries only in-frame clones and drops some. The data contain about 150,000 clones, around 88% of them singletons. A word on this clone: As yet, its antigen is unknown.

This CDR3 has 12 amino acids. V gave up 8 bases and J gave up 8 bases, with 15 bases separating them. CDR1 is MNHEY, CDR2 SVGAGI, per germline. The sequence was collected from an adult who received the AZD1222 COVID-19 vaccine. The sample consisted of peripheral blood, taken 28 days after the second AZD1222 dose. This sequence joins TRBV6-5 and TRBJ1-1; D gene ambiguous. The CDR3: CASLRTPWEAFF. CDR3 sequence (DNA): TGTGCCAGCCTAAGGACCCCTTGGGAAGCTTTCTTT.